The clone carrying this T cell receptor beta chain showed up many times. The antigen is unknown. This sample is drawn from a study of T cells in Graves' hyperthyroidism and ophthalmopathy. Study-wide results and caveats: Blood also carried most thyroid clonotypes expanded above 0.001.

The investigators amplified TCR beta CDR3 regions from RNA transcripts. Initially, a first-round RT-PCR of the TCR CDR3 employed the HTBI primer set. TCRdb processed the multiplex PCR reads anew with MiXCR; each CDR3 protein has one entry. The sample contains roughly 200,000 distinct CDR3 sequences, about 17% of which appear only once. Germline V gene data show CDR1 as MNHEY and CDR2 as SMNVEV (reference sequence). The CDR3 spans 16 residues. Trimming took 2 bases from V and 0 from J, leaving 13 bases between them. In patients aged 18 to 65, hyperthyroidism was newly diagnosed, with duration under 2 months. Exclusion criteria comprised uncontrolled infection, other autoimmune disease, pregnancy or lactation. PBMCs were derived from under 13 ml fresh peripheral blood.

The sample comprised blood. This clonotype was obtained from a woman in her forties or fifties with Graves' hyperthyroidism. V usage is TRBV27 and J usage is TRBJ1-1, with D possibly matching TRBD1 (5 bases). The CDR3 DNA reads TGTGCCAGCAGTTTAGGTGGGAGAGGGGTGAACACTGAAGCTTTCTTT. Amino acid sequence: CASSLGGRGVNTEAFF.